A selection of T cell receptor beta chains follows, all from one sample in a study of chemoradiotherapy in HPV16-positive cancers. The assay was immunoSEQ multiplex PCR, and TCRdb's table has in-frame clones only and misses some. Seen here are just over 15,000 clones, over 70% observed once, and the top ten hold 1% to 1.5%. This material was obtained from a patient who underwent chemoradiotherapy. The receptor source for this set is a human donor with HPV-associated anogenital cancer. The CDR3 runs from the conserved cysteine through the conserved F or W. Each record gives: J gene, clone size, V gene, D gene, CDR3 length, CDR3 protein, CDR3 DNA. The D gene is left open where the match is weak. Size is omitted from some rows. Given values are once, few, many or a class for expanded clones.

TRBJ1-1 - TRBV6-4 TRBD1 13 CASSQGVNTEAFF TGTGCCAGCAGTCAGGGGGTGAACACTGAAGCTTTCTTT
TRBJ2-5 - TRBV5-1 TRBD2 15 CASSPIGGAQETQYF TGCGCCAGCAGCCCCATCGGGGGGGCGCAAGAGACCCAGTACTTC
TRBJ2-7 - TRBV7-2 - 12 CASSPFSYEQYF TGTGCCAGCAGCCCCTTCTCCTACGAGCAGTACTTC
TRBJ2-7 few TRBV4-1 - 13 CASSPRTDYEQYF TGCGCCAGCAGCCCCCGGACAGACTACGAGCAGTACTTC
TRBJ1-6 few TRBV14 - 13 CASSQDGRLALHF TGTGCCAGCAGCCAAGATGGTCGCTTAGCCCTCCACTTT
TRBJ1-1 - TRBV27 TRBD1 14 CASSRTGGSTEAFF TGTGCCAGCAGTCGTACAGGGGGTAGCACTGAAGCTTTCTTT
TRBJ1-6 - TRBV4-3 TRBD1 17 CASSQEWDRGLRSPLHF TGCGCCAGCAGCCAAGAATGGGACAGGGGTTTGAGGTCACCCCTCCACTTT
TRBJ1-5 - TRBV4-3 - 14 CASSQDRDSQPQHF TGCGCCAGCAGCCAAGATCGGGACTCGCAGCCCCAGCATTTT
TRBJ2-4 - TRBV5-1 TRBD1 15 CASRITGTGVNIQYF TGCGCCAGCCGTATAACCGGGACAGGGGTCAACATTCAGTACTTC
TRBJ2-5 - TRBV19 TRBD2 17 CASSIRRGSGDQETQYF TGTGCCAGTAGTATACGGCGAGGTAGCGGGGACCAAGAGACCCAGTACTTC
TRBJ2-5 - TRBV20-1 - 9 CSAPETQYF TGCAGTGCTCCCGAGACCCAGTACTTC
TRBJ2-5 - TRBV12-5 - 14 CASALGAVEETQYF TGTGCTAGTGCCCTAGGGGCAGTAGAGGAGACCCAGTACTTC
TRBJ1-2 - TRBV5-8 - 14 CASSFSREMNGYTF TGTGCCAGCAGCTTTTCCAGGGAGATGAATGGCTACACCTTC
TRBJ2-7 few TRBV7-9 - 12 CASSGRSYEQYF TGTGCCAGCAGCGGCCGCTCCTACGAGCAGTACTTC